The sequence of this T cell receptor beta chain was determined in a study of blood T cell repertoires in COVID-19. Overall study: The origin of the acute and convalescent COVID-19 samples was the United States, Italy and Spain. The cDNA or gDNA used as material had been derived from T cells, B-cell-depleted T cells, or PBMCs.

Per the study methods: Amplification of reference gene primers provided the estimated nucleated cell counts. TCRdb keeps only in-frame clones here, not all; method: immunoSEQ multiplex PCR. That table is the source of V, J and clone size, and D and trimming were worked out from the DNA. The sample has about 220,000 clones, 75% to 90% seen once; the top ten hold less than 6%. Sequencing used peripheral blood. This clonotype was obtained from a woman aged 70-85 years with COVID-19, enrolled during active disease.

CDR3 in DNA: TGTGCCAGCAGCTTATTAGGGACTAACACCGGGGAGCTGTTTTTT. Translation gives CASSLLGTNTGELFF. The chain couples TRBV11-3 to TRBJ2-2; maybe TRBD2 (6 bases). The ends were cut back, 2 bases at V and 2 bases at J, with 9 bases in the middle. CDR1 is SGHNT, CDR2 YENEEA, per germline. The CDR3 runs to 15 residues. Supplemented by reference TRBV11-3 and TRBJ2-2, the full variable domain reads EAGVVQSPRYKIIEKKQPVAFWCNPISGHNTLYWYLQNLGQGPELLIRYENEEAVDDSQLPKDRFSAERLKGVDSTLKIQPAELGDSAVYLCASSLLGTNTGELFFGEGSRLTVL.